This T cell receptor beta chain was captured by sequencing in a study of cytomegalovirus exposure and HLA in healthy donors. On the study more broadly: Genetic ancestry analysis placed over 65% of the 300 to 500 donors that were genotyped in the Caucasian-associated cluster.

Both 60 Vbeta primers and 13 Jbeta primers went into the PCR. Methods used by the authors: Around 80 million unique TCR beta chains, around 10 million of them shared, were counted by a later analysis. Libraries were prepared by immunoSEQ multiplex PCR; TCRdb keeps only in-frame clonotypes and omits some of them. Clone size and V and J calls were adopted from that table, with D and trimming inferred from the DNA. The sample includes 120,000 to 150,000 clones, around 80% of them seen just once. Whereas donors were nominally healthy upon sampling, unrecorded immune exposures were probable. As to this clone: A read error may account for a junction end that differs from germline.

The source is a male donor in good health and CMV-seronegative. Sequencing input: PBMCs.

DNA for the CDR3: TGTGCCAGCAATGAACAGGGGCGCTCTGGAAACACCATATATTTT. Translated, it gives CASNEQGRSGNTIYF. The chain couples TRBV6-1 to TRBJ1-3; 7 nucleotides align to TRBD1. In germline, CDR1 is MNHNS, CDR2 SASEGT. The CDR3 totals 15 residues.